The clone carrying this TCR beta chain turned up a few times. The V segment lost 4 bases and the J segment 0 bases; nucleotides outside the gene matches: 5. The length of the CDR3 is 16 residues. Germline V gene data show CDR1 as KGHDR and CDR2 as SFDVKD. The sample comes from a study of blood T cell repertoires in COVID-19. The assay was immunoSEQ multiplex PCR, and TCRdb's table has in-frame clones only and misses some. The sample lists hundreds of thousands of clones, less than 90% occurring once. The sequence was obtained from a man aged 35-49 years with acute or convalescent COVID-19. The sample taken for sequencing was peripheral blood. The chain recombines TRBV24-1 with TRBJ2-5; TRBD1 agrees at 9 bases. Here the CDR3 DNA reads TGTGCCACCAGTGACCCGGGACAGGGACACCAAGAGACCCAGTACTTC. Residues: CATSDPGQGHQETQYF.